This TCR beta chain comes out of a study of technical replicates of blood from four donors. Profiled with immunoSEQ multiplex PCR; TCRdb holds only in-frame clones, not every one. The sample includes roughly 14,000 clones, 70% to 90% of them seen just once. From germline, CDR1 is LNHDA and CDR2 SQIVND (reference sequence). Unmatched junction bases numbered 6, after V lost 3 bases and J lost 7 bases. The CDR3 runs to 15 residues. The receptor was derived from a human donor in good health. V and J are TRBV19 and TRBJ1-5; 10 bases fit TRBD1. Sequencing input: PBMCs. Here the CDR3 DNA reads TGTGCCAGTAGTATCGCGACAGGGGGCAGGCAGCCCCAGCATTTT. This encodes CASSIATGGRQPQHF.